The following is a T cell receptor beta chain sequence with its context. The antigen is unknown. The data are from a study of regulatory T cells in long-lasting Graves disease. Study-level results: It was in persistent disease that TRBV28, TRBJ1-2 and TRBJ2-5 were favored.

Time point given: newly diagnosed GD, antithyroid drugs for less than 3 months. RNA isolated from PBMCs was used to make the TCR library. There are 14 residues in the CDR3. Germline V gene lookup returns CDR1 SGHTA and CDR2 FQGTGA. The ends were cut back, 0 bases at V and 6 bases at J, with 8 bases in the middle. Investigators prepared the TCR beta libraries by applying iRepertoire HTBI primers and Arm-PCR of CDR3 regions. TCRdb analysed the multiplex PCR reads with MiXCR anew, one entry per CDR3 protein. The sample has approximately 350,000 distinct CDR3 sequences, approximately 12% seen once. This same sample was also taken into another study, of T cells in Graves' hyperthyroidism and ophthalmopathy.

The material sequenced was peripheral blood mononuclear cells (PBMCs), taken at new diagnosis, from a patient treated with antithyroid drugs. This clonotype was sampled from a woman in her late teens or twenties with Graves disease. The chain joins TRBV7-3 to TRBJ2-2; unclear D gene. CDR3 loop: CASSLTWPPGELFF. CDR3 in DNA: TGTGCCAGCAGCTTAACTTGGCCCCCCGGGGAGCTGTTTTTT. The full variable domain, in which reference TRBV7-3 and TRBJ2-2 provide the parts outside the CDR3, is GAGVSQTPSNKVTEKGKYVELRCDPISGHTALYWYRQSLGQGPEFLIYFQGTGAADDSGLPNDRFFAVRPEGSVSTLKIQRTERGDSAVYLCASSLTWPPGELFFGEGSRLTVL.